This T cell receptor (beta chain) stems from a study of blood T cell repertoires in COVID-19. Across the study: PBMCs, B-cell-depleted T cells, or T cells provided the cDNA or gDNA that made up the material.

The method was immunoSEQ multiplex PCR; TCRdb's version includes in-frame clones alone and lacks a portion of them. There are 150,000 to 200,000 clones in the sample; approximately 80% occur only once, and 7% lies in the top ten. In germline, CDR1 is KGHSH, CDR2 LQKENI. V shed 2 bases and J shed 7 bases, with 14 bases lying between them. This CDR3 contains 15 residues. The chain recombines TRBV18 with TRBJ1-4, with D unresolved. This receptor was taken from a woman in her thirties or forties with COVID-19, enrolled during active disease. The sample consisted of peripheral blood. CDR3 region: CASSPNWLGGEKLFF. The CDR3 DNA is TGTGCCAGCTCACCAAACTGGCTCGGAGGTGAAAAACTGTTTTTT. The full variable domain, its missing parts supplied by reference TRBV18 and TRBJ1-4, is NAGVMQNPRHLVRRRGQEARLRCSPMKGHSHVYWYRQLPEEGLKFMVYLQKENIIDESGMPKERFSAEFPKEGPSILRIQQVVRGDSAAYFCASSPNWLGGEKLFFGSGTQLSVL.